Given below is one T cell receptor (beta chain) in context. The germline V and J ends were trimmed by 4 bases and 1 base, with 20 bases remaining between them. The CDR3 is 17 residues long. From germline, CDR1 is SGDLS and CDR2 YYNGEE. Sequenced by immunoSEQ multiplex PCR; TCRdb stores in-frame clones only, minus some. The repertoire holds more than 110,000 clones, 75% to 85% seen once, with over 4% in the top ten. The entry originates in a study of blood T cell repertoires in COVID-19. The wider study: The cDNA or gDNA used as material had been derived from T cells, B-cell-depleted T cells, or PBMCs.

The source material was peripheral blood. The chain has TRBV9 and TRBJ1-1; TRBD1 might be the D (6 bases). This TCR was recovered from an elderly woman with active or convalescent COVID-19. The CDR3 nucleotides are TGTGCCAGCAGCATCAATCAGGGGTGGGGTGGGAACACTGAAGCTTTCTTT. Protein: CASSINQGWGGNTEAFF.